Detailed here is one T cell receptor beta chain. The read gets to within 3 residues of the CDR3 end, and the germline J gene fills in the rest. Only in-frame clones appear in the TCRdb table, and some are missing; sequencing was by immunoSEQ multiplex PCR. Recorded here are 40,000 or so clones; the top ten clones represent about 6%. The CDR3 is 15 amino acids. In germline, CDR1 is SGHRS, CDR2 YFSETQ. The data stem from a study of T cells in women clearing cervical HPV infection. Study-wide background: Cases: HPV16-related CIN3 or worse on histology, 2 invasive cancers.

The specimen was blood buffy coat. The chain couples TRBV5-1 to TRBJ2-2; 8 bases agree with TRBD1. This TCR came from a woman aged 18 to 75 with a cervical HPV16 infection that either progressed to CIN3+ or cleared (not recorded which). The CDR3: CASSLDRGDRSPLFF. The covered CDR3 bases are TGCGCCAGCAGCTTGGACAGGGGGGATAGATCACCG.